A selection of T cell receptor beta chains follows, all from one sample in a study of T-cell reconstitution after alpha-beta-depleted transplantation in children. TCRdb fed the PCR reads into MiXCR, producing one record per CDR3 protein. Here the sample spans hundreds of thousands of distinct CDR3 sequences, roughly a tenth being singletons. Specimen: PBMCs, collected before TCRalphabeta/CD19-depleted stem cell transplant. The origin of the receptors is a child less than two years old with acute myeloid leukemia, due to receive a stem cell transplant. Both conserved end residues are part of each CDR3. A D gene is named only where the DNA matches it firmly. Expanded clones are given a class, and other clones once, few, many or no size at all.

TRBD1	many	TRBV12-3/TRBV12-4	TRBJ1-5	TGTGCCAGCAGTTTGAGACAGGGGTCAAGTGCCGGTCAGCCCCAGCATTTT	CASSLRQGSSAGQPQHF
TRBD2	NA	TRBV5-6	TRBJ2-3	TGTGCCAGCAGTCAAGGACTAGCCCTCACAGATACGCAGTATTTT	CASSQGLALTDTQYF
NA	many	TRBV11-2	TRBJ2-5	TGTGCCAGCAGCCGCACGACTACCTCAGAGACCCAGTACTTC	CASSRTTTSETQYF
NA	few	TRBV11-2	TRBJ1-3	TGTGCCAGCAGCTTATATCCGGGAAACACCATATATTTT	CASSLYPGNTIYF
NA	many	TRBV4-2	TRBJ2-2	TGTGCCAGCAGCCTTAGTAGTAGGGCGGCAGGGGTCGACGGGGAGCTGTTTTTT	CASSLSSRAAGVDGELFF
NA	many	TRBV5-1	TRBJ2-1	TGCGCCAGCAGCTGGACAGAGAATGAGCAGTTCTTC	CASSWTENEQFF
NA	many	TRBV2	TRBJ2-5	TGTGCCAGCAGGAATACCGGGACCTACCAAGAGACCCAGTACTTC	CASRNTGTYQETQYF
TRBD2	many	TRBV5-1	TRBJ2-7	TGCGCCAGCAGCTTGTGGGGGGGGGAGGGGATGACCTACGAGCAGTACTTC	CASSLWGGEGMTYEQYF
NA	many	TRBV28	TRBJ2-1	TGTGCCAGCACGACAGGAGGCTCCTACAATGAGCAGTTCTTC	CASTTGGSYNEQFF
NA	many	TRBV16	TRBJ2-1	TGTGCCAGCAGCCCGGGAGTTGGGTACAATGAGCAGTTCTTC	CASSPGVGYNEQFF
NA	NA	TRBV12-3/TRBV12-4	TRBJ1-2	TGTGCTAGCACCTCGGACAGTGGGCGTAGTGGCTACACCTTC	CASTSDSGRSGYTF
NA	many	TRBV12-3/TRBV12-4	TRBJ1-5	TGTGCCAGCAGTTTCGATAGTAGCAATCAGCCCCAGCATTTT	CASSFDSSNQPQHF
NA	many	TRBV14	TRBJ2-3	TGTGCCAGCAGCCAACTACAGGGATTCGGCACAGATACGCAGTATTTT	CASSQLQGFGTDTQYF
NA	many	TRBV5-1	TRBJ2-1	TGCGCCAGCAGCTTGGTCACAGCAAACAATGAGCAGTTCTTC	CASSLVTANNEQFF
TRBD1	NA	TRBV10-3	TRBJ2-5	TGTGCCATCAAGGCCGGGACAGGGGAACAAGAGACCCAGTACTTC	CAIKAGTGEQETQYF
NA	many	TRBV5-1	TRBJ1-2	TGCGCCAGCAGCTTTCGGACAGAAGAAAATAACTATGGCTACACCTTC	CASSFRTEENNYGYTF
NA	many	TRBV29-1	TRBJ2-3	TGCAGCGGGAAAAGCACAGATACGCAGTATTTT	CSGKSTDTQYF
NA	many	TRBV7-8	TRBJ2-6	TGTGCCAGCAGCCACAGTTCTGGGGCCAACGTCCTGACTTTC	CASSHSSGANVLTF
NA	NA	TRBV2	TRBJ2-2	TGTGCCAGCGATTCCTTCGTTGGGACCGGGGAGCTGTTTTTT	CASDSFVGTGELFF
TRBD1	many	TRBV19	TRBJ2-1	TGTGCCAGTAGTCAACGACAGGGTAGGCCCTACAATGAGCAGTTCTTC	CASSQRQGRPYNEQFF
TRBD2	many	TRBV30	TRBJ2-4	TGTGCCTGGAGCCTTAGCGGGAGAAACATTCAGTACTTC	CAWSLSGRNIQYF
TRBD2	many	TRBV12-3/TRBV12-4	TRBJ2-7	TGTGCCAGCAGTAGCGGGAGGCTGCTCTACTACGAGCAGTACTTC	CASSSGRLLYYEQYF
TRBD1	NA	TRBV18	TRBJ2-5	TGTGCCAGCTCTTGCGACAGGGGCAAAAGAGAGACCCAGTACTTC	CASSCDRGKRETQYF
NA	many	TRBV6-1	TRBJ1-5	TGTGCCAGCAGTGAATTGGTAGGGAGCAATCAGCCCCAGCATTTT	CASSELVGSNQPQHF
TRBD2	many	TRBV7-9	TRBJ2-3	TGTGCCAGCAGCTTAAATAGCGGGAGAAGGTCAGATACGCAGTATTTT	CASSLNSGRRSDTQYF
NA	few	TRBV18	TRBJ2-5	TGTGCCAGCTCACCACAGGTACAGGATCTGTACCAAGAGACCCAGTACTTC	CASSPQVQDLYQETQYF
NA	many	TRBV3-1	TRBJ1-3	TGTGCCAGCAGCCCTTTGGACAGCTCTGGAAACACCATATATTTT	CASSPLDSSGNTIYF
TRBD1	many	TRBV5-1	TRBJ2-5	TGCGCCAGCAGCTCGACAGGGGTGAGAGAGACCCAGTACTTC	CASSSTGVRETQYF
NA	few	TRBV6-2/TRBV6-3	TRBJ1-5	TGTGCCAGCAGTTACTCGAGGGGGGGAGATCAGCCCCAGCATTTT	CASSYSRGGDQPQHF
NA	many	TRBV7-3	TRBJ2-7	TGTGCCAGCAGCCGGGACGCACACATGGAGCAGTACTTC	CASSRDAHMEQYF
TRBD2	many	TRBV5-1	TRBJ2-7	TGCGCCAGCAGCTGGACTAGCGGGAGTAACAACGAGCAGTACTTC	CASSWTSGSNNEQYF
NA	many	TRBV10-3	TRBJ2-2	TGTGCCATCAGGATGAGGGCCGCCGGGTCGAACACCGGGGAGCTGTTTTTT	CAIRMRAAGSNTGELFF
TRBD1	many	TRBV5-1	TRBJ1-1	TGCGCCAGCAGCCACGACGGGAGAGGGACAGCTAACGAAGCTTTCTTT	CASSHDGRGTANEAFF
NA	many	TRBV7-9	TRBJ2-3	TGTGCCACCCTGGAAACAGATACGCAGTATTTT	CATLETDTQYF
NA	many	TRBV7-2	TRBJ2-3	TGTGCCAGCAGCTTAGTTTCTAGCCTCCCCCCAGATACGCAGTATTTT	CASSLVSSLPPDTQYF
NA	NA	TRBV5-6	TRBJ2-3	TGTGCCAGCAGCTTTAGTCAGGCCGACACAGATACGCAGTATTTT	CASSFSQADTDTQYF
TRBD2	many	TRBV6-2/TRBV6-3	TRBJ2-1	TGTGCCAGCAGTTACGATACTAGCGGGATTCGTGGTCAGCAGTTCTTC	CASSYDTSGIRGQQFF
NA	NA	TRBV10-3	TRBJ2-3	TGTGCCATCTGGCCCGGCCGGGGGCCGAGCACAGATACGCAGTATTTT	CAIWPGRGPSTDTQYF
NA	few	TRBV18	TRBJ1-1	TGTGCCAGCTCACGAGCCGGGGGAGAGAACACTGAAGCTTTCTTT	CASSRAGGENTEAFF
NA	NA	TRBV27	TRBJ2-6	TGTGCCAGCGGGTACTTGGGGGGGGCCAACGTCCTGACTTTC	CASGYLGGANVLTF
NA	many	TRBV7-2	TRBJ1-4	TGTGCCAGCAGCCAAACAGGAGGGAATGAAAAACTGTTTTTT	CASSQTGGNEKLFF
NA	many	TRBV3-1	TRBJ2-4	TGTGCCAGCAGCTTCGGACAAAGGGGAAACATTCAGTACTTC	CASSFGQRGNIQYF
NA	many	TRBV7-2	TRBJ1-1	TGTGCCAGCAGCTTAGTCGGCAGGGGAGGGACTGAAGCTTTCTTT	CASSLVGRGGTEAFF
NA	many	TRBV20-1	TRBJ2-1	TGCAGTGCTAGGACTCCCGAGCAGTTCTTC	CSARTPEQFF
NA	NA	TRBV6-2/TRBV6-3	TRBJ1-2	TGTGCCAGCAGCGCAACGAGGAGTGGCTACACCTTC	CASSATRSGYTF
TRBD2	many	TRBV20-1	TRBJ2-5	TGCAGTGCTAGTCACCGGGAGGGCCAAGAGACCCAGTACTTC	CSASHREGQETQYF
NA	many	TRBV5-1	TRBJ2-1	TGCGCCAGCAGGGTTCGCGGCCCGTACAATGAGCAGTTCTTC	CASRVRGPYNEQFF
NA	many	TRBV5-1	TRBJ2-5	TGCGCCAGCAGCTCCGAGGGGGGACGCCAAGAGACCCAGTACTTC	CASSSEGGRQETQYF
TRBD1	NA	TRBV24-1	TRBJ2-3	TGTGTCACCAGTGGGACAGGTCCCCACGCAGATACGCAGTATTTT	CVTSGTGPHADTQYF
NA	few	TRBV5-1	TRBJ1-6	TGCGCCAGCAGCTTGGACATCAGCTCCTATAATTCACCCCTCCACTTT	CASSLDISSYNSPLHF
NA	many	TRBV5-1	TRBJ1-2	TGCGCCAGCAGCACCGACGTTAACTATGGCTACACCTTC	CASSTDVNYGYTF
NA	many	TRBV5-5	TRBJ1-1	TGTGCCAGCAGCTTGGTGTTTGCCCCCCTAGACACTGAAGCTTTCTTT	CASSLVFAPLDTEAFF
TRBD1	many	TRBV12-3/TRBV12-4	TRBJ2-5	TGTGCCAGCAGCGACAGGGTGGAGACCCAGTACTTC	CASSDRVETQYF